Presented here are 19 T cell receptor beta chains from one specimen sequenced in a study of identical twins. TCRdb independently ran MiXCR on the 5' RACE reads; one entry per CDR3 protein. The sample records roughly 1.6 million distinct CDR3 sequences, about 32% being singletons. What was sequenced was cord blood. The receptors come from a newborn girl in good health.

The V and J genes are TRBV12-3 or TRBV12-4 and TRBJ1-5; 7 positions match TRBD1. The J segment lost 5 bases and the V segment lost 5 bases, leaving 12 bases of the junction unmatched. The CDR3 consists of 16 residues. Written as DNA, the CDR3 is TGTGCCAGCAGTCGAAGACAGGGCGGGGGTTATCAGCCCCAGCATTTT. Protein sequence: CASSRRQGGGYQPQHF.

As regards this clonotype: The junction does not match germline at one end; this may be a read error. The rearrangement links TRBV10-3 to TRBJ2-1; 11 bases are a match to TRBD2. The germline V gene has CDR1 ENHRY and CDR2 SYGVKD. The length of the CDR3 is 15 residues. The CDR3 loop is CAIRVLAGEYSEQFF. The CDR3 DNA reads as TGTGCCATCAGGGTACTAGCGGGAGAATACAGTGAGCAGTTCTTC.

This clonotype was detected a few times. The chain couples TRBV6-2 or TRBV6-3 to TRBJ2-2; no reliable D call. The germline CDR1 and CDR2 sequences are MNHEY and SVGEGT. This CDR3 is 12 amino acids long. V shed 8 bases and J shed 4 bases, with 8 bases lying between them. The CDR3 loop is CASGLTTGELFF. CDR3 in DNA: TGTGCCAGCGGCCTTACCACCGGGGAGCTGTTTTTT.

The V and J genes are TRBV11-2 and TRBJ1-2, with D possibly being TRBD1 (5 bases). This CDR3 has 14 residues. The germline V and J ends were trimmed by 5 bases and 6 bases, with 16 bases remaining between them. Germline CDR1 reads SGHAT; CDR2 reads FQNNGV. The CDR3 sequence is CASSLIPGTDGYTF. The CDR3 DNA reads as TGTGCCAGCAGCCTTATCCCCGGGACCGATGGCTACACCTTC.

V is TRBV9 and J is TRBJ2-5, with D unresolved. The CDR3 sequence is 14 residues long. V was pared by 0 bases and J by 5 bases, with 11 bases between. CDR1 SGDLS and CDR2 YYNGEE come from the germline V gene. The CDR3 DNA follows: TGTGCCAGCAGCGTAGACGGTGGTTGGGAGACCCAGTACTTC. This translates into CASSVDGGWETQYF.

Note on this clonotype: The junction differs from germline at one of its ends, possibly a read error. CDR3 nucleotides: TGCAGTGCTCCCAGAAATAATGAAAAACTGTCTTTT. Translated, it gives CSAPRNNEKLSF. J is TRBJ1-4 and V is TRBV20-1; unclear D gene. There are 12 residues in the CDR3. Germline V gene data show CDR1 as DFQATT and CDR2 as SNEGSKA (reference sequence).

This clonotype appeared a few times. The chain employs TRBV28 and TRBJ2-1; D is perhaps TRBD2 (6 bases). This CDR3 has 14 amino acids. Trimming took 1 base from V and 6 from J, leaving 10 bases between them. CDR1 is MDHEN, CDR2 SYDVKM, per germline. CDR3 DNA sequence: TGTGCCAGCAGTTTATTAGGAGGGGCCAATGAGCAGTTCTTC. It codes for CASSLLGGANEQFF.

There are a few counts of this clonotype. In DNA form, the CDR3 reads TGCAGTGCCCGCATAGGCACAGCCGCAGAAGCTTTCTTT. Its translation is CSARIGTAAEAFF. This sequence joins TRBV20-1 and TRBJ1-1; D is unresolved. Trimming pared 6 bases from V and 8 bases from J, leaving 19 bases between. Germline lookup yields CDR1 DFQATT and CDR2 SNEGSKA (reference sequence). This CDR3 is built from 13 residues.

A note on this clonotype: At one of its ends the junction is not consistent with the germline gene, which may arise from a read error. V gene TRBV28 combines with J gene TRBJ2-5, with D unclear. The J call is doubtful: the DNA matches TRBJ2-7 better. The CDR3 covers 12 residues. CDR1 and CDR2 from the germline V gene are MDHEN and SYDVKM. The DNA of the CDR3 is TGTGCCTGCAGTTTAGTTAGAAACGAGCAGTACTTC. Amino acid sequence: CACSLVRNEQYF.

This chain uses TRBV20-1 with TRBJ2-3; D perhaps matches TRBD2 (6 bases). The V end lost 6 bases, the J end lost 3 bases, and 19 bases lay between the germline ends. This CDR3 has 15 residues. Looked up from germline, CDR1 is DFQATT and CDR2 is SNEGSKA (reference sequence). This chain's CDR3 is CSAHFLSGDTDTQYF. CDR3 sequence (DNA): TGCAGTGCCCATTTCCTATCGGGGGATACAGATACGCAGTATTTT.

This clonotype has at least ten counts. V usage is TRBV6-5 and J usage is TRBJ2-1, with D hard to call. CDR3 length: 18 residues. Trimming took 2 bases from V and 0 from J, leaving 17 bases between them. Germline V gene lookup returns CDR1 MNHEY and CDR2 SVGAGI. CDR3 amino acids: CASSYGHPWLGSYNEQFF. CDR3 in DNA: TGTGCCAGCAGTTACGGGCACCCTTGGTTAGGCTCCTACAATGAGCAGTTCTTC.

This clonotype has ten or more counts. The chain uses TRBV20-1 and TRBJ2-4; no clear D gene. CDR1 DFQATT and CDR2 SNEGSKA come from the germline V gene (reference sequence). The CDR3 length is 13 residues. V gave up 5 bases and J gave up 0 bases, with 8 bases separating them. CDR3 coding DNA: TGCAGTGCTGGATTACTAGCCAAAAACATTCAGTACTTC. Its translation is CSAGLLAKNIQYF.

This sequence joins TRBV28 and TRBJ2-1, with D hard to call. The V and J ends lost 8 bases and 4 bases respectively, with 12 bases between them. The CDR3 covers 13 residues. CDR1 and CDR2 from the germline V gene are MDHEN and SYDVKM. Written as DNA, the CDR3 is TGTGCCAGCGCCATCCCTAGGTACAATGAGCAGTTCTTC. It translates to CASAIPRYNEQFF.

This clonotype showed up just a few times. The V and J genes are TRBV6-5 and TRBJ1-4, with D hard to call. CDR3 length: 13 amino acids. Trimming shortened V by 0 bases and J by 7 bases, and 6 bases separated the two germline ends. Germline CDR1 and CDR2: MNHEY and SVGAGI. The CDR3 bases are TGTGCCAGCAGTTACTCGGGGATTGAAAAACTGTTTTTT. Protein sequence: CASSYSGIEKLFF.

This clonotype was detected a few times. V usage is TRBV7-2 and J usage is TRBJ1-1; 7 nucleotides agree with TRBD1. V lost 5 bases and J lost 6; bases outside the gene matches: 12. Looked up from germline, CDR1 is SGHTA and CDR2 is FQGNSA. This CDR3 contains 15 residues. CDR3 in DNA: TGTGCCAGCAGCAGATCTTACCAGGGGGACCCTGAAGCTTTCTTT. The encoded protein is CASSRSYQGDPEAFF.

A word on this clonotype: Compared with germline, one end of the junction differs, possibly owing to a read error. The CDR3 reads CASRRRGTDAQYF. The CDR3 region has the DNA TGTGCCAGCAGGCGTCGCGGCACAGATGCGCAGTATTTT. The chain has TRBV2 and TRBJ2-3; the D is unclear. CDR1 and CDR2 from the germline V gene are SNHLY and FYNNEI. This CDR3 is built from 13 residues.

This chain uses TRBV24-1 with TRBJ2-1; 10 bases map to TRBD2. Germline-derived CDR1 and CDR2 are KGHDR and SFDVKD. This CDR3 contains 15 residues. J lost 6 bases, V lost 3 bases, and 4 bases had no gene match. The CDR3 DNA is TGTGCCACCAGTGATACTAGCGGGAAGATCAATGAGCAGTTCTTC. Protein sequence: CATSDTSGKINEQFF.

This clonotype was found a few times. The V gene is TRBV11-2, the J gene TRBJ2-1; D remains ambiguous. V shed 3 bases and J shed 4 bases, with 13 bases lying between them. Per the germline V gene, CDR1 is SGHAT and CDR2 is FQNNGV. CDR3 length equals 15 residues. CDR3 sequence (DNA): TGTGCCAGCAGCTTGGCGTGGGGATTATACAATGAGCAGTTCTTC. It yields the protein CASSLAWGLYNEQFF.

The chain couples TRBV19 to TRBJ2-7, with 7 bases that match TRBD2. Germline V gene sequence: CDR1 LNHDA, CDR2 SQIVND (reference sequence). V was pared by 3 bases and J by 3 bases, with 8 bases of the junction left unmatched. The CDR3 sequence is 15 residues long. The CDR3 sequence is CASSIGGVPYYEQYF. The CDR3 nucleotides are TGTGCCAGTAGTATTGGGGGGGTTCCCTACTACGAGCAGTACTTC.